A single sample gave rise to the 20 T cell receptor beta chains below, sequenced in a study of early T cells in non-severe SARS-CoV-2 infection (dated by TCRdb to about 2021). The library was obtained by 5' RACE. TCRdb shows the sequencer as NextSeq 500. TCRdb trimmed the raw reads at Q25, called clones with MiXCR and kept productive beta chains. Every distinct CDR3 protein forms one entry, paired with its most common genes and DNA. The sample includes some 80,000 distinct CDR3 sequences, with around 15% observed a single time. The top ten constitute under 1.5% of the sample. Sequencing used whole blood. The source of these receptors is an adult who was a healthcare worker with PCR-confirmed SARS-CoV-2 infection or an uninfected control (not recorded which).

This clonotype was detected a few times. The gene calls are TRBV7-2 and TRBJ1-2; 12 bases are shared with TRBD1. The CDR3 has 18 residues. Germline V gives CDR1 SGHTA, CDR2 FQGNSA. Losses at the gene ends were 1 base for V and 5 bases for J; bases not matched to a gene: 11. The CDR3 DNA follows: TGTGCCAGCAGCTTAGGGTACACCGGGACAGGGGGCCCTTATGGCTACACCTTC. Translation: CASSLGYTGTGGPYGYTF.

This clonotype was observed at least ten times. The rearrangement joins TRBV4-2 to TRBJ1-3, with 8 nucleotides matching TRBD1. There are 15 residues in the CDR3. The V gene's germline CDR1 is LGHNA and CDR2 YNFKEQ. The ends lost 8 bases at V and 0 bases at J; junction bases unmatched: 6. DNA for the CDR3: TGTGCCAGCGGTACTGACAGGGGCTCTGGAAACACCATATATTTT. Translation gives CASGTDRGSGNTIYF.

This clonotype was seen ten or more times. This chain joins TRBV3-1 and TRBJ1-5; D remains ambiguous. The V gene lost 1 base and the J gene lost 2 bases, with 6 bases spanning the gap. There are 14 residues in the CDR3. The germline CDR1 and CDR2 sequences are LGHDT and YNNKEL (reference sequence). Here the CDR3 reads CASSQGGGNQPQHF. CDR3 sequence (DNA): TGTGCCAGCAGCCAAGGGGGTGGCAATCAGCCCCAGCATTTT.

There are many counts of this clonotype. The CDR3 is CASSLTGSAVQFF. CDR3 nucleotides: TGTGCCAGCAGCTTGACAGGGTCCGCAGTCCAGTTCTTC. The rearrangement uses TRBV5-5 and TRBJ2-1; TRBD1 might be the D (6 bases). With 1 base removed from V and 13 bases from J, the gap between germline ends came to 15 bases. CDR3 length equals 13 residues. CDR1 and CDR2 from the germline V gene are SGHKS and YYEKEE (reference sequence).

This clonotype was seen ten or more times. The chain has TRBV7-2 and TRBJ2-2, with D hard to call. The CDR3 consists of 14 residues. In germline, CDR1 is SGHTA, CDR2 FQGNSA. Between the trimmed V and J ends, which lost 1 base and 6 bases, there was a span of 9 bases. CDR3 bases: TGTGCCAGCAGCTTAGTTGTCCCCGCCGGGGAGCTGTTTTTT. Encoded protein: CASSLVVPAGELFF.

In DNA, the CDR3 is TGCAGCGTCGGACTCGCACGGAGGGAGACCCAGTACTTC. Its protein is CSVGLARRETQYF. The rearrangement joins TRBV29-1 to TRBJ2-5; possible D gene TRBD2, 5 bases. Germline loops: CDR1 SQVTM, CDR2 ANQGSEA. V was pared by 6 bases and J by 5 bases, with 16 bases between. The CDR3 extends over 13 amino acids.

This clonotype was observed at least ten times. CDR3 protein: CSARVPGTGVETQYF. The CDR3 DNA reads TGCAGTGCTAGAGTACCCGGGACAGGAGTTGAGACCCAGTACTTC. The chain is built from TRBV20-1 and TRBJ2-5; 8 bases line up with TRBD1. The germline gives CDR1 DFQATT, CDR2 SNEGSKA (reference sequence). Trimming took 1 base from V and 5 from J; bases not matched to a gene: 9. The CDR3 is made up of 15 amino acids.

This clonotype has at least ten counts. The chain's CDR3 is CASSHPGQGQETQYF. The CDR3, as DNA: TGCGCCAGCAGCCACCCCGGACAGGGCCAAGAGACCCAGTACTTC. V gene TRBV4-1 combines with J gene TRBJ2-5, with 8 nucleotides matching TRBD1. This CDR3 contains 15 residues. Losses at the gene ends were 3 bases for V and 1 base for J; bases not matched to a gene: 4. Germline-derived CDR1 and CDR2 are MGHRA and YSYEKL.

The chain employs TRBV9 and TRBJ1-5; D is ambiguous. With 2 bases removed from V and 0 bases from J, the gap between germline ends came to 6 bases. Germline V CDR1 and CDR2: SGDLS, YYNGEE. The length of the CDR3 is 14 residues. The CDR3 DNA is TGTGCCAGCAGCGTTCCAAGTAGCAATCAGCCCCAGCATTTT. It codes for CASSVPSSNQPQHF.

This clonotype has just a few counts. In DNA form, the CDR3 reads TGTGCCAGTAGTAAGGGCAACATAAACTCCTACGAGCAGTACTTC. Protein sequence: CASSKGNINSYEQYF. This chain uses TRBV19 with TRBJ2-7; D ambiguous. Trimming left V 4 bases short and J 0 bases short, with 13 bases between. The CDR3 length is 15 residues. CDR1 LNHDA and CDR2 SQIVND come from the germline V gene (reference sequence). Full variable domain (rest looked up from reference TRBV19 and TRBJ2-7): DGGITQSPKYLFRKEGQNVTLSCEQNLNHDAMYWYRQDPGQGLRLIYYSQIVNDFQKGDIAEGYSVSREKKESFPLTVTSAQKNPTAFYLCASSKGNINSYEQYFGPGTRLTVT.

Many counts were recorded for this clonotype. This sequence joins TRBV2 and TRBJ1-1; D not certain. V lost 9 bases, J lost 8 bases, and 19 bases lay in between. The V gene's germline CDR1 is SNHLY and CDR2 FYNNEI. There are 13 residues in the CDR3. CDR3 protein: CASSVGETGEAFF. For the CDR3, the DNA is TGTGCCAGTTCGGTAGGAGAGACCGGGGAAGCTTTCTTT.

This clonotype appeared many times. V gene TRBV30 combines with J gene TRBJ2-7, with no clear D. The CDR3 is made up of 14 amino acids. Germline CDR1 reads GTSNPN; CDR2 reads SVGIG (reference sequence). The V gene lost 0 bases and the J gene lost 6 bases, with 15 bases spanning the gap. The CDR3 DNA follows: TGTGCCTGGAGTGTCAGCCTTCCGCCCCTCGAGCAGTACTTC. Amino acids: CAWSVSLPPLEQYF.

The DNA for the CDR3 is TGTGCCAGCAGTTACTCGAGGGTTATGGGGGATTCACCCCTCCACTTT. Translated: CASSYSRVMGDSPLHF. The chain links TRBV6-5 to TRBJ1-6; D perhaps matches TRBD1 (5 bases). The V gene lost 0 bases and the J gene lost 8 bases, with 14 bases spanning the gap. Germline V CDR1 and CDR2: MNHEY, SVGAGI. The CDR3 covers 16 residues.

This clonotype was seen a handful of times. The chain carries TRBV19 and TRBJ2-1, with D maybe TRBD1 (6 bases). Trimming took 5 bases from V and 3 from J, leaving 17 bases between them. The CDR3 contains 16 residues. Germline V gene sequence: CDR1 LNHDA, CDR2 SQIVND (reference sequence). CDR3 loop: CASSGIQGVDYNEQFF. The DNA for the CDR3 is TGTGCCAGTAGTGGGATACAGGGAGTCGACTACAATGAGCAGTTCTTC.

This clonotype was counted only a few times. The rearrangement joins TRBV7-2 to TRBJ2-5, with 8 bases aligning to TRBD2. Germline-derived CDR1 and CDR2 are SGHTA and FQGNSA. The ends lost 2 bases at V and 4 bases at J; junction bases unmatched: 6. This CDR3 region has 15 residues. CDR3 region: CASSLMRGVGETQYF. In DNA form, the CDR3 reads TGTGCCAGCAGCTTAATGCGGGGGGTAGGAGAGACCCAGTACTTC.

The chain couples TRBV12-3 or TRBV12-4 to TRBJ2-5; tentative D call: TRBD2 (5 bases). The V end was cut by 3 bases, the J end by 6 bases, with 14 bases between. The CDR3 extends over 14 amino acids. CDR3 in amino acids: CASSFDGGRQTQYF. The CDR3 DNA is TGTGCCAGCAGTTTTGACGGAGGACGACAGACCCAGTACTTC.

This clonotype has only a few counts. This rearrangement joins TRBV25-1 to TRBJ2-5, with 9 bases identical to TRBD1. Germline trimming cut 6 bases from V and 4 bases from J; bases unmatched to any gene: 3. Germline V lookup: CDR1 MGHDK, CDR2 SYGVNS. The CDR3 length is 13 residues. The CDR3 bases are TGTGCCAGCAGGACAGGGGGAAGAGAGACCCAGTACTTC. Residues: CASRTGGRETQYF. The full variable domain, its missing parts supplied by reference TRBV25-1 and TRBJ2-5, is EADIYQTPRYLVIGTGKKITLECSQTMGHDKMYWYQQDPGMELHLIHYSYGVNSTEKGDLSSESTVSRIRTEHFPLTLESARPSHTSQYLCASRTGGRETQYFGPGTRLLVL.

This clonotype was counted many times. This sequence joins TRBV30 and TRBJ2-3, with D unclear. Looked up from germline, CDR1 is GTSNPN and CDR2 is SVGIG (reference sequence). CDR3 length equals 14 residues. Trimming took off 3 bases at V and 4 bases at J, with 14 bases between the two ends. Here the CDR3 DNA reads TGTGCCTGGAGAGCCCAAGACCACTCAGATACGCAGTATTTT. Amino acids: CAWRAQDHSDTQYF.

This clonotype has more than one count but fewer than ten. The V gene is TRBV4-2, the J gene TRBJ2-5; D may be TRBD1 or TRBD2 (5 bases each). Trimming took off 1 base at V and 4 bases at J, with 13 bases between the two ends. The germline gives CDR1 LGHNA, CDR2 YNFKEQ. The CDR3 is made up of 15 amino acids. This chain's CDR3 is CASSQVKPGLETQYF. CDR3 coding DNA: TGTGCCAGCAGCCAAGTAAAGCCGGGGCTAGAGACCCAGTACTTC.

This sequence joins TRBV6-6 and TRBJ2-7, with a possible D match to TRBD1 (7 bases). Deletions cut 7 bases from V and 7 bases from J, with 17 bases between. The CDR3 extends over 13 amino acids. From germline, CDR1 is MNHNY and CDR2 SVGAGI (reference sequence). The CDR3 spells CASTVRGAREQYF. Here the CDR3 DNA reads TGTGCCAGCACGGTCAGGGGGGCAAGGGAGCAGTACTTC.